This T cell receptor (beta chain) stems from a study of cytomegalovirus exposure and HLA in healthy donors. Broader study findings: The study found most TCR sequences rare, yet found some public TCRs in many donors.

Both 60 Vbeta primers and 13 Jbeta primers went into the PCR. In the study's own analysis: Later, an analysis found about 83 million unique TCR beta chains, and 8.5 million to 12 million of these were shared. Here immunoSEQ multiplex PCR was the method, and the copy in TCRdb shows in-frame clones only, minus some. D and trimming were read from the DNA, whereas the V and J calls and clone size are those reported in that table. The table lists 90,000 to 150,000 clones, 70% to 80% of them singletons. The CDR3 has 16 amino acids. Germline-derived CDR1 and CDR2 are MNHEY and SVGAGI. The V and J ends lost 4 bases and 7 bases respectively, with 17 bases between them. As concerns this clone: Its target is not known.

Sequencing was done on a sample of PBMCs. This sequence originates from a human donor in good health. The J gene is TRBJ1-6, the V gene TRBV6-5, with D perhaps TRBD1 (6 bases). DNA for the CDR3: TGTGCCAGCAGTTCTATGAAGGACAGCGCGAATTCACCCCTCCACTTT. As protein: CASSSMKDSANSPLHF.